Given below is one TCR beta chain in context. Its matching antigen is unknown. Other DNA variants within this sample encode the same CDR3. This sample was included in a study of shared clonotypes between healthy human individuals. Overall study findings and caveats: The researchers took only blood, and tissue repertoires probably look different.

Clones were read by immunoSEQ multiplex PCR, and TCRdb kept only the in-frame ones, dropping some. The sample records millions of clones, over 90% being singletons. The specimen sequenced was naive CD4+ T cells from PBMCs. Noted subset: CD45RA+ positively selected. The sequence was obtained from a man aged 18-30 years in good health. Some clones in this sample may be carry-over from other donors' samples.

CDR3 residues: CASSPRTGGDSGNTIYF. In nucleotides, the CDR3 is TGTGCCAGCTCACCACGGACAGGGGGGGACTCTGGAAACACCATATATTTT. V and J are TRBV18 and TRBJ1-3, with 10 bases matching TRBD1. Looked up from germline, CDR1 is KGHSH and CDR2 is LQKENI. This CDR3 is built from 17 residues. The V and J ends lost 1 base and 0 bases, in that order; junction bases with no gene match: 3.